This T cell receptor beta chain comes out of a study of human T cells and chemical hapten exposure. J was trimmed by 7 bases and V by 5 bases; bases with no gene match: 9. The CDR3 has 15 residues. Time point meaning: patch test 1, 2 weeks after DPC sensitization. This sample's treatment: therapeutic diphenylcyclopropenone sensitization with weekly scalp DPC. From the RACE reads, TCRdb called clonotypes with MiXCR, one entry per CDR3 protein. The sample lists under 130,000 distinct CDR3 sequences; roughly 9.6% were seen once. The receptor was derived from a woman aged 40 to 50 with alopecia areata. Some clones in this sample may be carry-over from other donors' samples. This chain joins TRBV12-3 or TRBV12-4 and TRBJ2-1; TRBD2 aligns across 9 bases. This material consisted of whole blood, taken in connection with sensitization to the hapten diphenylcyclopropenone (DPC). The CDR3 loop reads CASSPRVSGSNEQFF. The DNA for the CDR3 is TGTGCCAGCAGTCCTCGTGTTAGCGGGAGTAATGAGCAGTTCTTC.